The T cell receptor beta chain under discussion was sequenced for a study of blood T cell repertoires in COVID-19. Study context: From the United States, Italy and Spain came samples of acute and convalescent COVID-19.

Only in-frame clones appear in the TCRdb table, and some are missing; sequencing was by immunoSEQ multiplex PCR. Of about 46,000 clones listed, more than 75% were seen once; the top ten hold approximately 10%. This receptor was taken from a man aged 45-65 years with active COVID-19. Sequenced input: peripheral blood.

DNA of the CDR3: TGCGCCAGCAGCTTGGGAAACCGGGACTCCGTCCAAGAGACCCAGTACTTC. Its translation is CASSLGNRDSVQETQYF. V gene TRBV5-1 combines with J gene TRBJ2-5, with D possibly being TRBD2 (6 bases). V lost 0 bases and J lost 1, with 16 bases in between. The CDR3 spans 17 residues. Germline CDR1 reads SGHRS; CDR2 reads YFSETQ.